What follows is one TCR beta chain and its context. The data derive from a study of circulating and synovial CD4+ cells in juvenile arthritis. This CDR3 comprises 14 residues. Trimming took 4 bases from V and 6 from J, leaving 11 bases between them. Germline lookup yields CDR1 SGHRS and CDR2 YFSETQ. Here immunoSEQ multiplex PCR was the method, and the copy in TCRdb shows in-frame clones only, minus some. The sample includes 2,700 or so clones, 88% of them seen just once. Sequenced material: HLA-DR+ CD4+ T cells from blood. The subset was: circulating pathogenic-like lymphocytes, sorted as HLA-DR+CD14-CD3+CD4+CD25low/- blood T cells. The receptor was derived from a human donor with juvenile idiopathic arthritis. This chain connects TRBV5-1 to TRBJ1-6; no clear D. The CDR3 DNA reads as TGCGCCAGCAGCACCGACACCGCTAATTCACCCCTCCACTTT. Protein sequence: CASSTDTANSPLHF.